This T cell receptor beta chain was documented in a study of early T cells in non-severe SARS-CoV-2 infection. Many counts were recorded for this clonotype. Via MiXCR, TCRdb re-called the 5' RACE reads, giving one row per CDR3 protein. The sample records 90,000 to 120,000 distinct CDR3 sequences, about 12% being singletons. The CDR3 totals 19 residues. V shed 1 base, J shed 7 bases, and the junction held 14 bases outside the gene matches. Germline-derived CDR1 and CDR2 are MGHDK and SYGVNS. V and J are TRBV25-1 and TRBJ2-1; TRBD2 matches 12 bases. The sequencing input was whole blood. The origin of this receptor is an adult who was a healthcare worker with PCR-confirmed SARS-CoV-2 infection or an uninfected control (not recorded which). The CDR3: CASSELVRPGLAGRNEQFF. In DNA, the CDR3 is TGTGCCAGCAGTGAATTGGTCCGCCCAGGACTAGCGGGAAGAAATGAGCAGTTCTTC.